This T cell receptor beta chain stems from a study of cytomegalovirus exposure and HLA in healthy donors. Study-wide findings and caveats: The study carried out a later analysis of TCR beta sequences. It associated roughly 17,000 of them with specific HLA alleles at a false discovery rate of 0.05. The study had only CMV serostatus as immune exposure information.

Germline values: CDR1 MNHNS, CDR2 SASEGT. The V and J ends lost 6 bases and 8 bases, in that order; junction bases with no gene match: 11. This CDR3 region has 15 residues. The PCR contained 60 Vbeta and 13 Jbeta primers. TCRdb's copy holds only in-frame clones and misses some; the assay was immunoSEQ multiplex PCR. The table has about 140,000 clones, roughly 86% seen once. Regarding this clone: What it binds is unknown.

The V call is TRBV6-1, the J call TRBJ1-4, with 8 bases that match TRBD1. The sequence was collected from a woman aged 40-49 years in good health and CMV-seronegative. Sequencing was carried out using PBMCs. The chain's CDR3 is CASSVRQGLQEKLFF. The CDR3 DNA is TGTGCCAGCAGCGTGAGACAGGGGCTGCAAGAAAAACTGTTTTTT.